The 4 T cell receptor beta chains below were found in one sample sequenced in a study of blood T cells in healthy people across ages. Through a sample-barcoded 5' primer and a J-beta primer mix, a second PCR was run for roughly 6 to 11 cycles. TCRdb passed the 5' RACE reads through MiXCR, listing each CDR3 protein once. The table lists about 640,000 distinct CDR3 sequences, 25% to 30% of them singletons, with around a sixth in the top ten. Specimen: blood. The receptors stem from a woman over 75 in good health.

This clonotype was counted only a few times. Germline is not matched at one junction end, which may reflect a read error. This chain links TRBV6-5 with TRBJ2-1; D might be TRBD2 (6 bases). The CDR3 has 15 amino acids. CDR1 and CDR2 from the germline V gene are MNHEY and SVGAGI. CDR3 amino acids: CASSAGLFPYNGQFF. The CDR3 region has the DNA TGTGCCAGCAGTGCGGGACTTTTCCCCTACAATGGGCAGTTCTTC.

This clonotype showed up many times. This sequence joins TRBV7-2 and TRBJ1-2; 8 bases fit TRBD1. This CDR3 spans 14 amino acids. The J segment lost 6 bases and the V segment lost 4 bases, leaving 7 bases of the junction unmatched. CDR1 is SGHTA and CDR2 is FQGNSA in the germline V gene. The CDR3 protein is CASSSRQGLDGYTF. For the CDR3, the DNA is TGTGCCAGCAGCTCCCGACAGGGGCTGGATGGCTACACCTTC.

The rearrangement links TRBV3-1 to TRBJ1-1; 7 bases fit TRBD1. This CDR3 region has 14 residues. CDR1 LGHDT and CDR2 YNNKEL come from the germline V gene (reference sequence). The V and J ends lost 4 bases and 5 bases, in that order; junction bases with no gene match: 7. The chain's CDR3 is CASSPTGSKTEAFF. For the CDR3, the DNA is TGTGCCAGCAGCCCGACAGGGAGTAAGACTGAAGCTTTCTTT.

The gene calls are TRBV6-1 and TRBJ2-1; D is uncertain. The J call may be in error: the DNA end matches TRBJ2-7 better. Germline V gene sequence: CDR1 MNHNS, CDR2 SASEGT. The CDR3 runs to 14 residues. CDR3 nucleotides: TGTGCCAGCAGGGGTCGTGGACGGATCAATGAGCAGTACTTC. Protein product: CASRGRGRINEQYF.